This T cell receptor beta chain was sequenced in a study of blood T cell repertoires in COVID-19. J was trimmed by 4 bases and V by 2 bases; bases with no gene match: 7. This CDR3 spans 17 amino acids. Germline V CDR1 and CDR2: KGHSH, LQKENI. Libraries were prepared by immunoSEQ multiplex PCR; TCRdb keeps only in-frame clonotypes and omits some of them. The table includes some 110,000 clones, around 79% detected once. The chain combines TRBV18 with TRBJ2-3, with 12 bases fitting TRBD2. Material for sequencing was peripheral blood. The source is a man in his forties or fifties with acute or convalescent COVID-19. CDR3 in amino acids: CASSPKASGGAADTQYF. CDR3 nucleotide sequence: TGTGCCAGCTCACCAAAGGCTAGCGGGGGGGCAGCAGATACGCAGTATTTT.